The entry below gives a single T cell receptor beta chain sequence along with its context. The CDR3 runs to 17 residues. Trimming shortened V by 10 bases and J by 4 bases, and 26 bases separated the two germline ends. Germline loops: CDR1 MDHEN, CDR2 SYDVKM. This specimen comes from a study of blood T cell repertoires in COVID-19. Looking at the study overall: Whether acute or convalescent, the COVID-19 samples came from the United States, Italy and Spain. The cDNA or gDNA used as material had been derived from T cells, B-cell-depleted T cells, or PBMCs.

Assay: immunoSEQ multiplex PCR; the TCRdb copy retains only in-frame clones and omits some. The table lists 96,000 or so clones, approximately 90% of them singletons. The clonotype was recovered from a human donor with COVID-19, enrolled during active disease. The donor label of this sample is uncertain. The gene calls are TRBV28 and TRBJ1-3; D is undetermined. Sequenced input: peripheral blood. DNA of the CDR3: TGTGCCACCTACGCAAGAGCGATGAGTGGGTTAGGAAACACCATATATTTT. This encodes CATYARAMSGLGNTIYF.